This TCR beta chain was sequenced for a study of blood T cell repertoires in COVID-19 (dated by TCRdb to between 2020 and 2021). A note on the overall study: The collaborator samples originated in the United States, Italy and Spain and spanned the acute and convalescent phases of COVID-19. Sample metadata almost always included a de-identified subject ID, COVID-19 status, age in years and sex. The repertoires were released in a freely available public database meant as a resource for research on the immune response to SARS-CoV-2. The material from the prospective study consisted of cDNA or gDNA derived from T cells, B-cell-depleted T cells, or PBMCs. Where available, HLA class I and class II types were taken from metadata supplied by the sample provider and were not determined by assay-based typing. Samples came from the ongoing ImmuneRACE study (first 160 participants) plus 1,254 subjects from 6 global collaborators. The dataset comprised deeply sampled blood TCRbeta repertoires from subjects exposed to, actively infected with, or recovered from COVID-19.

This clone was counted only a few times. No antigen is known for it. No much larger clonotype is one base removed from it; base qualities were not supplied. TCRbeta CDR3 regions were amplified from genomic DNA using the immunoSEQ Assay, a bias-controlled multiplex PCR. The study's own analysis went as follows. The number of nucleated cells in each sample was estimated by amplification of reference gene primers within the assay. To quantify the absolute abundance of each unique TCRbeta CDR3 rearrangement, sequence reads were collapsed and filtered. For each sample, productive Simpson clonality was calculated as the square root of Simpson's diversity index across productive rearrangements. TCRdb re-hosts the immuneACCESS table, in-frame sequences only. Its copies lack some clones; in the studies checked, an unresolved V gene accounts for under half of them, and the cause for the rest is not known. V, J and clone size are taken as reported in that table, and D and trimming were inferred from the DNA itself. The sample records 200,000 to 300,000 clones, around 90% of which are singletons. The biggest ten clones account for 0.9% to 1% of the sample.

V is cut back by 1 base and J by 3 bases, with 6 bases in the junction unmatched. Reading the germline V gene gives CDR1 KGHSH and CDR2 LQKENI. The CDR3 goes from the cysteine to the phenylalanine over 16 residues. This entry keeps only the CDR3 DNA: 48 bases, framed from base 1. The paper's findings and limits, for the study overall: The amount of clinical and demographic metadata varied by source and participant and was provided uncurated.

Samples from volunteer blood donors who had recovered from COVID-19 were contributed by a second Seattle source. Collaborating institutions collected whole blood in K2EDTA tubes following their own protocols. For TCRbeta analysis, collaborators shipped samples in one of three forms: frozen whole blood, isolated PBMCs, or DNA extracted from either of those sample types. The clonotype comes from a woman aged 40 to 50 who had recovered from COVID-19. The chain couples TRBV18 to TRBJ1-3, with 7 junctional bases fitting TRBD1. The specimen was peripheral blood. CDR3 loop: CASSPLGTDNGNTIYF. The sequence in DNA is TGTGCCAGCTCACCACTGGGGACAGACAATGGAAACACCATATATTTT.